This T cell receptor (beta chain) was identified in a study of T cells in Graves' hyperthyroidism and ophthalmopathy. This clonotype was found many times. The CDR3 is 14 residues long. Germline V gene data show CDR1 as MNHNS and CDR2 as SASEGT. Trimming cost V 5 bases and J 2 bases, with 13 bases left between them. The source material, RNA transcripts, was used to amplify TCR beta CDR3 regions. The HTBI set primed first-round TCR CDR3 RT-PCR. TCRdb reprocessed the multiplex PCR reads via MiXCR and lists one record per CDR3 protein. The sample yields 500,000 or so distinct CDR3 sequences, over 15% seen once.

The TCR was taken from a woman aged 18-35 years with Graves' ophthalmopathy. Source material: blood. V usage is TRBV6-1 and J usage is TRBJ2-7, with D possibly being TRBD2 (5 bases). The CDR3, as DNA: TGTGCCAGCAGTCTTTGGACTGAACCCTACGAGCAGTACTTC. Amino acid sequence: CASSLWTEPYEQYF.